A single sample is the source of the 26 T cell receptor beta chains below, sequenced in a study of CD8 T cells in Susac syndrome (dated 2019 in TCRdb). Receptor libraries were prepared by the immunoSEQ multiplex PCR assay. RNA was extracted using the RNeasy kit, and roughly 0.5 to 1 ug of the RNA was reverse transcribed with random hexamers. The public reads were quality trimmed at Q25 with fastp and then assembled into clones with MiXCR by TCRdb, keeping productive beta chains. Each record represents a unique CDR3 protein, reported with the most common genes and DNA among its rows. This sample gives hundreds of thousands of distinct CDR3 sequences in total; 70% to 90% of them show up just once. Jointly, the top ten make up around 0.2% of the sample. The sample consisted of CD8+ T cells from PBMCs. The receptors here all came from a human donor with multiple sclerosis.

The rearrangement links TRBV15 to TRBJ2-1, with D hard to call. The CDR3 is made up of 14 amino acids. Trimming took off 3 bases at V and 4 bases at J, with 10 bases between the two ends. Germline V gene lookup returns CDR1 LNHNV and CDR2 YYDKDF (reference sequence). CDR3 sequence reads: CATSRYLDYNEQFF. CDR3 sequence (DNA): TGTGCCACCAGCAGGTATCTGGATTACAATGAGCAGTTCTTC.

The rearrangement uses TRBV19 and TRBJ1-1; D remains unclear. The CDR3 is 11 amino acids. V was cut by 2 bases and J by 8 bases, with 6 bases left in between. CDR1 is LNHDA and CDR2 is SQIVND in the germline V gene (reference sequence). The CDR3 DNA sequence: TGTGCCAGTAGTATAAGGCTAGAAGCTTTCTTT. It codes for CASSIRLEAFF.

The V call is TRBV7-9, the J call TRBJ1-5; 10 positions match TRBD1. Trimming removed 6 bases from V and 6 bases from J; junction bases left unmatched: 8. This CDR3 has 15 residues. The V gene's germline CDR1 is SEHNR and CDR2 FQNEAQ (reference sequence). The CDR3 DNA reads as TGTGCCAGCAGTCACGACAGGGGGCTGGGTCAGCCCCAGCATTTT. This codes for CASSHDRGLGQPQHF.

The chain couples TRBV12-5 to TRBJ2-1; D possibly matches TRBD1 or TRBD2 (5 bases each). Deletions cut 6 bases from V and 6 bases from J, with 12 bases between. From germline, CDR1 is LGHNT and CDR2 FRNRAP. The CDR3 totals 13 residues. CDR3 DNA: TGTGCTAGTGGCTGGGACCACGGCAATGAGCAGTTCTTC. Translating it yields CASGWDHGNEQFF.

The chain has TRBV4-3 and TRBJ2-7; D may be TRBD2 (6 bases). The V and J ends lost 5 bases and 3 bases respectively, with 32 bases between them. In germline, CDR1 is LGHNA, CDR2 YSLEER. The CDR3 consists of 20 residues. CDR3 loop: CASSGLHRDASGGLVYEQYF. For the CDR3, the DNA is TGCGCCAGCAGCGGCCTACACCGGGACGCTAGTGGAGGGTTGGTCTACGAGCAGTACTTC.

This chain uses TRBV20-1 with TRBJ2-1, with 9 bases identical to TRBD2. Unmatched junction bases numbered 5, after V lost 3 bases and J lost 2 bases. The germline V gene has CDR1 DFQATT and CDR2 SNEGSKA (reference sequence). The CDR3 spans 15 residues. The CDR3, as DNA: TGCAGTGCTAGGGAGACTAGCGGACCCTACAATGAGCAGTTCTTC. Amino acid sequence: CSARETSGPYNEQFF.

The chain uses TRBV6-2 or TRBV6-3 and TRBJ2-2; the match to TRBD2 covers 7 bases. V was pared by 2 bases and J by 8 bases, with 2 bases of the junction left unmatched. Germline CDR1 is MNHEY and CDR2 is SVGEGT. The CDR3 sequence is 13 residues long. The CDR3 loop is CASSYRAGGELFF. The DNA of the CDR3 is TGTGCCAGCAGTTACAGAGCGGGAGGGGAGCTGTTTTTT.

CDR3 DNA sequence: TGCGCCAGCACCCTGCTCACAGGGGGTAGGACTGAAGCTTTCTTT. Its protein product is CASTLLTGGRTEAFF. This chain connects TRBV10-2 to TRBJ1-1; 8 bases align to TRBD1. The V and J ends lost 7 bases and 5 bases, in that order; junction bases with no gene match: 12. The germline gives CDR1 WSHSY, CDR2 SAAADI. The CDR3 loop spans 15 amino acids.

This clonotype was counted once. The chain carries TRBV29-1 and TRBJ2-2, with TRBD2 identical over 15 bases. V lost 6 bases, J lost 7 bases, and 6 bases stayed unmatched. The CDR3 consists of 15 residues. Germline V gives CDR1 SQVTM, CDR2 ANQGSEA. The CDR3 protein is CSVVGTSGRYGELFF. DNA for the CDR3: TGCAGCGTGGTTGGGACTAGCGGGAGGTACGGGGAGCTGTTTTTT.

V and J are TRBV5-4 and TRBJ2-7, with 9 nucleotides matching TRBD1. The CDR3 is 17 amino acids. V trimming: 2 bases; J trimming: 1 base; junction bases outside the gene matches: 10. CDR1 and CDR2 (germline): SGHNT, YYREEE (reference sequence). For the CDR3, the DNA is TGTGCCAGCAGCTTCGGTGTTGGAGGGACAGGGTCCTACGAGCAGTACTTC. Its protein is CASSFGVGGTGSYEQYF.

J is TRBJ2-7 and V is TRBV6-2 or TRBV6-3, with TRBD2 matching over 9 bases. Germline CDR1 reads MNHEY; CDR2 reads SVGEGT. Losses at the gene ends were 6 bases for V and 7 bases for J; bases not matched to a gene: 13. The CDR3 contains 15 residues. The CDR3 sequence: CASSQRAGGFREQYF. As DNA, the CDR3 is TGTGCCAGCAGCCAACGGGCGGGAGGGTTCCGTGAGCAGTACTTC.

The genes are TRBV7-2 and TRBJ2-7, with 7 positions matching TRBD2. The V segment lost 3 bases and the J segment 3 bases; nucleotides outside the gene matches: 5. The CDR3 extends over 14 amino acids. CDR1 and CDR2 from the germline V gene are SGHTA and FQGNSA. The CDR3 is CASSFRDYLYEQYF. DNA for the CDR3: TGTGCCAGCAGCTTCCGGGACTACCTCTACGAGCAGTACTTC. Based on the CDR3 plus reference TRBV7-2 and TRBJ2-7, the full variable domain is GAGVSQSPSNKVTEKGKDVELRCDPISGHTALYWYRQSLGQGLEFLIYFQGNSAPDKSGLPSDRFSAERTGGSVSTLTIQRTQQEDSAVYLCASSFRDYLYEQYFGPGTRLTVT.

The V call is TRBV7-8, the J call TRBJ2-7; the D gene is possibly TRBD2 (5 bases). The CDR3 totals 15 residues. Germline V gene data show CDR1 as SGHVS and CDR2 as FQNEAQ. The V and J ends lost 4 bases and 5 bases respectively, with 18 bases between them. In nucleotides, the CDR3 is TGTGCCAGCAGCTCCTGGAGGATAGCCCCCCACGAGCAGTACTTC. It specifies CASSSWRIAPHEQYF.

This sequence joins TRBV6-5 and TRBJ2-7, with 8 positions matching TRBD2. V lost 4 bases, J lost 7 bases, and 9 bases stayed unmatched. CDR1 is MNHEY, CDR2 SVGAGI, per germline. This CDR3 spans 14 amino acids. CDR3 DNA: TGTGCCAGCAGTTCCCCGATAACGGGAGGGGAGCAGTACTTC. Translated: CASSSPITGGEQYF.

The rearrangement uses TRBV28 and TRBJ2-2, with D tentatively TRBD1 or TRBD2 (5 bases each). The CDR3 is 16 residues long. V lost 1 base to trimming and J lost 6 bases, with 15 bases between them. In germline, CDR1 is MDHEN, CDR2 SYDVKM. The CDR3 nucleotides are TGTGCCAGCAGTTTATTTACGGGGCTCAAGGCCGGGGAGCTGTTTTTT. This gives the protein CASSLFTGLKAGELFF.

The CDR3 DNA is TGTGCCAGCGGTAGACTTGTGGGGGCTGGGGCCAACGTCCTGACTTTC. Protein sequence: CASGRLVGAGANVLTF. The chain recombines TRBV27 with TRBJ2-6; D is tentatively TRBD1 or TRBD2 (5 bases each). The CDR3 has 16 residues. CDR1 and CDR2 from the germline V gene are MNHEY and SMNVEV (reference sequence). The V gene lost 8 bases and the J gene lost 2 bases, with 16 bases spanning the gap.

The rearrangement links TRBV4-3 to TRBJ2-3; 11 bases are shared with TRBD2. In germline, CDR1 is LGHNA, CDR2 YSLEER. The CDR3 loop spans 19 amino acids. The V and J ends lost 5 bases and 6 bases, in that order; junction bases with no gene match: 19. The CDR3 bases are TGCGCCAGCAGCGCAGCCACCTTACTAGCGGGAGAGGCCCCCGATACGCAGTATTTT. Amino acid sequence: CASSAATLLAGEAPDTQYF.

The rearrangement uses TRBV28 and TRBJ2-6; 7 nucleotides match TRBD1. V was clipped by 5 bases and J by 2 bases; unmatched bases: 6. The germline gives CDR1 MDHEN, CDR2 SYDVKM. This CDR3 is built from 16 residues. CDR3 in DNA: TGTGCCAGCAGTCCCGACGACAGGGCTGGGGCCAACGTCCTGACTTTC. Protein product: CASSPDDRAGANVLTF.

This rearrangement joins TRBV4-3 to TRBJ1-2, with TRBD1 matching over 8 bases. This CDR3 contains 14 residues. Germline trimming cut 3 bases from V and 8 bases from J; bases unmatched to any gene: 8. Germline CDR1 LGHNA, CDR2 YSLEER. The CDR3 region is CASSQGTGGRGYTF. The CDR3 nucleotides are TGCGCCAGCAGCCAGGGCACAGGGGGTAGAGGCTACACCTTC.

V and J are TRBV11-2 and TRBJ1-2; D is uncertain. The CDR3 loop spans 13 amino acids. Trimming took off 5 bases at V and 4 bases at J, with 11 bases between the two ends. Germline CDR1 reads SGHAT; CDR2 reads FQNNGV. The CDR3 loop is CASSDRRPYGYTF. CDR3 sequence (DNA): TGTGCCAGCAGCGACCGCAGGCCCTATGGCTACACCTTC. Complete variable domain (other parts from reference TRBV11-2 and TRBJ1-2): EAGVAQSPRYKIIEKRQSVAFWCNPISGHATLYWYQQILGQGPKLLIQFQNNGVVDDSQLPKDRFSAERLKGVDSTLKIQPAKLEDSAVYLCASSDRRPYGYTFGSGTRLTVV.

This clonotype was seen a handful of times. The rearrangement links TRBV6-2 or TRBV6-3 to TRBJ1-1; D uncertain. The germline V gene has CDR1 MNHEY and CDR2 SVGEGT. V was clipped by 2 bases and J by 7 bases, with 11 bases between them. The CDR3 length is 13 residues. The CDR3 protein is CASSYTGRLEAFF. CDR3 DNA: TGTGCCAGCAGTTACACCGGACGGCTTGAAGCTTTCTTT.

The J gene is TRBJ2-7, the V gene TRBV6-5, with 10 bases identical to TRBD1. Germline V gives CDR1 MNHEY, CDR2 SVGAGI. The CDR3 has 15 residues. The junction had 9 bases not matched to a gene; V was cut back by 6 bases and J by 4 bases. The CDR3 DNA reads TGTGCCAGCAGATTTCCGGGACAGGGGAGGTACGAGCAGTACTTC. It is translated as CASRFPGQGRYEQYF.

CDR3 sequence: CASSLLGEVEGYTF. For the CDR3, the DNA is TGTGCCAGCAGTTTATTGGGGGAGGTAGAGGGCTACACCTTC. The V call is TRBV28, the J call TRBJ1-2; D might be TRBD1 (5 bases). The germline CDR1 and CDR2 sequences are MDHEN and SYDVKM. There are 14 residues in the CDR3. V lost 1 base, J lost 8 bases, and 14 bases lay in between.

This chain links TRBV7-9 with TRBJ1-1; the D is unclear. Trimming cost V 3 bases and J 6 bases, with 5 bases left between them. The CDR3 runs to 11 residues. CDR1 and CDR2 from the germline V gene are SEHNR and FQNEAQ (reference sequence). The CDR3 DNA reads as TGTGCCAGCAGCTTGCTTCCTGAAGCTTTCTTT. Translating it yields CASSLLPEAFF.

The rearrangement uses TRBV29-1 and TRBJ2-7; D is unclear. The CDR3 is made up of 14 amino acids. Germline values: CDR1 SQVTM, CDR2 ANQGSEA. The V and J ends lost 1 base and 4 bases respectively, with 14 bases between them. The CDR3 DNA follows: TGCAGCGTTGAAGTCCCCCCCCATTCGTACGAGCAGTACTTC. Translation gives CSVEVPPHSYEQYF.

The V gene is TRBV2, the J gene TRBJ1-2, with 7 bases fitting TRBD1. Losses at the gene ends were 6 bases for V and 4 bases for J; bases not matched to a gene: 5. Germline V gives CDR1 SNHLY, CDR2 FYNNEI. The CDR3 totals 13 residues. Here the CDR3 reads CASRVQGPYGYTF. The CDR3 nucleotides are TGTGCCAGCAGAGTACAGGGGCCCTATGGCTACACCTTC. Together with reference TRBV2 and TRBJ1-2, the CDR3 gives the full variable domain: EPEVTQTPSHQVTQMGQEVILRCVPISNHLYFYWYRQILGQKVEFLVSFYNNEISEKSEIFDDQFSVERPDGSNFTLKIRSTKLEDSAMYFCASRVQGPYGYTFGSGTRLTVV.